These 9 T cell receptor beta chains were sequenced from one sample in a study of blood T cell repertoires in COVID-19. Method: immunoSEQ multiplex PCR; TCRdb's copy keeps in-frame clones and lacks some. Of about 100,000 clones detected, roughly nine tenths appear once; the ten largest clones hold approximately 2%. The sequenced material came from peripheral blood. The receptors were gathered from a man aged 50 or older with active COVID-19.

This chain joins TRBV6-7 and TRBJ2-7; 7 bases map to TRBD1. TRBV6-7 is an open reading frame whose function is uncertain. This CDR3 is 14 amino acids long. Losses at the gene ends were 5 bases for V and 5 bases for J; bases not matched to a gene: 9. Here the CDR3 reads CASSHLTGHHEQYF. CDR3 nucleotides: TGTGCCAGCAGTCACCTGACAGGGCACCACGAGCAGTACTTC.

V is TRBV18 and J is TRBJ2-5; no reliable D call. There are 14 residues in the CDR3. The V and J ends lost 3 bases and 4 bases respectively, with 12 bases between them. Germline values: CDR1 KGHSH, CDR2 LQKENI. CDR3 protein: CASSPSIRRETQYF. CDR3 DNA: TGTGCCAGCTCACCCTCGATTCGGAGAGAGACCCAGTACTTC.

This sequence joins TRBV4-1 and TRBJ1-5; D is ambiguous. The V gene lost 3 bases and the J gene lost 2 bases, with 14 bases spanning the gap. Germline values: CDR1 MGHRA, CDR2 YSYEKL. CDR3 length: 16 amino acids. The CDR3 spells CASSQGWGEGNQPQHF. The CDR3 nucleotides read TGCGCCAGCAGCCAGGGCTGGGGAGAAGGCAATCAGCCCCAGCATTTT.

The rearrangement uses TRBV7-6 and TRBJ2-1; 10 bases fit TRBD2. V shed 4 bases, J shed 4 bases, and the junction held 10 bases outside the gene matches. CDR3 size: 17 residues. Germline V gene sequence: CDR1 SGHVS, CDR2 FNYEAQ. In DNA form, the CDR3 reads TGTGCCAGCAGCTCTAGCGGGAGTCCTCTAATATACAATGAGCAGTTCTTC. This gives the protein CASSSSGSPLIYNEQFF. The full variable domain, in which reference TRBV7-6 and TRBJ2-1 provide the parts outside the CDR3, is GAGVSQSPRYKVTKRGQDVALRCDPISGHVSLYWYRQALGQGPEFLTYFNYEAQQDKSGLPNDRFSAERPEGSISTLTIQRTEQRDSAMYRCASSSSGSPLIYNEQFFGPGTRLTVL.

The CDR3 nucleotides read TGTGCCAGCAGTTACCAGGGGGCGCAGAGCTATGGCTACACCTTC. As protein: CASSYQGAQSYGYTF. V is TRBV6-6 and J is TRBJ1-2, with TRBD1 identical over 8 bases. V shed 2 bases and J 4 bases; nucleotides not matched to a gene: 6. The CDR3 runs to 15 residues. CDR1 is MNHNY, CDR2 SVGAGI, per germline (reference sequence).

This sequence joins TRBV5-4 and TRBJ2-5; D unresolved. Germline CDR1 SGHNT, CDR2 YYREEE (reference sequence). This CDR3 has 13 residues. Trimming shortened V by 2 bases and J by 4 bases, and 9 bases separated the two germline ends. CDR3 nucleotides: TGTGCCAGCAGCTTCCCACAACGAGAGACCCAGTACTTC. Protein: CASSFPQRETQYF.

The chain combines TRBV5-4 with TRBJ1-3; 11 nucleotides agree with TRBD1. This CDR3 contains 16 residues. V gave up 5 bases and J gave up 0 bases; unmatched junction bases: 4. CDR1 and CDR2 (germline): SGHNT, YYREEE (reference sequence). CDR3 loop: CASRRTGGGSGNTIYF. DNA for the CDR3: TGTGCCAGCAGACGGACAGGGGGCGGCTCTGGAAACACCATATATTTT.

The chain links TRBV5-6 to TRBJ2-7, with 7 bases matching TRBD1. Germline V gene data show CDR1 as SGHDT and CDR2 as YYEEEE. V lost 1 base to trimming and J lost 0 bases; unmatched junction nucleotides: 4. The length of the CDR3 is 15 residues. The CDR3 DNA sequence: TGTGCCAGCAGCTTGACGAACAGGGGCTCCTACGAGCAGTACTTC. Protein: CASSLTNRGSYEQYF.

The chain joins TRBV5-8 to TRBJ2-5, with a tentative D call TRBD2 (6 bases). Germline V gene lookup returns CDR1 SGHTS and CDR2 YDEGEE. The germline V and J ends were trimmed by 4 bases and 5 bases, with 21 bases remaining between them. The CDR3 extends over 16 amino acids. CDR3 region: CASSGGTLQYGETQYF. The CDR3 coding sequence is TGTGCCAGCAGCGGGGGGACTCTTCAATACGGGGAGACCCAGTACTTC. Full variable domain (rest looked up from reference TRBV5-8 and TRBJ2-5): EAGVTQSPTHLIKTRGQQATLRCSPISGHTSVYWYQQALGLGLQFLLWYDEGEERNRGNFPPRFSGRQFPNYSSELNVNALELEDSALYLCASSGGTLQYGETQYFGPGTRLLVL.